Here is one T cell receptor (beta chain) with its context. What it recognizes is unknown. This was the immunoSEQ v3 assay. Produced via immunoSEQ multiplex PCR; TCRdb's table is partial and in-frame only. The sample has approximately 87,000 clones, roughly 65% seen once; the top ten hold approximately 11%. Time point specified: pre-treatment sample, taken before nivolumab and TIL therapy. Most excised metastases sampled were pleural nodules or supraclavicular lymph nodes. This sample was included in a study of TIL therapy for anti-PD-1-resistant metastatic lung cancer. Overall study findings and caveats: TIL cultures after expansion showed higher clonality and lower diversity than baseline tumor (median about 6% vs 30%). This highly selected cohort may not generalize to typical lung cancer patients.

The length of the CDR3 is 16 residues. The V gene's germline CDR1 is MGHDK and CDR2 SYGVNS. Between the trimmed V and J ends, which lost 6 bases and 0 bases, there was a span of 15 bases. The sequence was collected from a person between 25 and 79 years old with non-small cell lung cancer. The sample here was tumor tissue, taken at baseline. This chain uses TRBV25-1 with TRBJ1-3; a weak D match, TRBD1 (5 bases). In nucleotides, the CDR3 is TGTGCCAGCAGACGGGCAGGGACCAGCTCTGGAAACACCATATATTTT. Translating gives CASRRAGTSSGNTIYF.